The 9 T cell receptor beta chains reported below all come from one sample, sequenced in a study of blood T cell repertoires in COVID-19. TCRdb's table, derived via immunoSEQ multiplex PCR, lists solely in-frame clones and lacks some. The sample includes around 360,000 clones, around 87% seen only once; the top ten take around 9.3%. Sequencing was performed on peripheral blood. The receptors were sampled from a woman younger than 45 with COVID-19, enrolled during active disease.

CDR3: CASSVAAASEQYF. Written as DNA, the CDR3 is TGTGCCAGCAGCGTAGCCGCGGCCTCCGAGCAGTACTTC. This chain connects TRBV9 to TRBJ2-7; D is unclear. There are 13 residues in the CDR3. Trimming took off 0 bases at V and 6 bases at J, with 10 bases between the two ends. Germline CDR1 is SGDLS and CDR2 is YYNGEE.

Points on this clone: Sequence at one end of the junction differs from germline and may be a read error. The rearrangement links TRBV28 to TRBJ1-1, with D possibly TRBD1 on 6 matching bases. This CDR3 has 13 amino acids. Germline V lookup: CDR1 MDHEN, CDR2 SYDVKM. This CDR3 reads CASSPTARRGSDF. CDR3 nucleotide sequence: TGTGCCAGCAGTCCCACCGCCCGCAGGGGATCGGACTTT.

The chain links TRBV4-1 to TRBJ2-1; a weak D match, TRBD1 (5 bases). V lost 2 bases and J 5 bases, leaving 16 bases between the germline ends. This CDR3 has 16 amino acids. Germline values: CDR1 MGHRA, CDR2 YSYEKL. CDR3 bases: TGCGCCAGCAGCCAATTTCTCGGCAGGGCGGACAATGAGCAGTTCTTC. Translating it yields CASSQFLGRADNEQFF.

The V and J genes are TRBV7-3 and TRBJ2-7; D ambiguous. V lost 5 bases to trimming and J lost 3 bases, with 11 bases between them. Germline V gene lookup returns CDR1 SGHTA and CDR2 FQGTGA. This CDR3 is built from 13 residues. This CDR3 reads CASSQLPNYEQYF. The CDR3 bases are TGTGCCAGCAGCCAACTCCCCAACTACGAGCAGTACTTC.

The chain recombines TRBV9 with TRBJ1-1; D is possibly TRBD1 (6 bases). Germline V gene lookup returns CDR1 SGDLS and CDR2 YYNGEE. The CDR3 contains 14 residues. Trimming shortened V by 4 bases and J by 4 bases, and 14 bases separated the two germline ends. The CDR3 loop reads CASSPAGGVTEAFF. CDR3 nucleotide sequence: TGTGCCAGCAGCCCGGCGGGGGGCGTCACTGAAGCTTTCTTT. The full variable domain, its missing parts supplied by reference TRBV9 and TRBJ1-1, is DSGVTQTPKHLITATGQRVTLRCSPRSGDLSVYWYQQSLDQGLQFLIQYYNGEERAKGNILERFSAQQFPDLHSELNLSSLELGDSALYFCASSPAGGVTEAFFGQGTRLTVV.

The sample holds one count of this clone. The chain employs TRBV6-2 or TRBV6-3 and TRBJ2-4, with a weak D call TRBD2 (7 bases). Trimming left V 2 bases short and J 3 bases short, with 11 bases between. Germline CDR1 and CDR2: MNHEY and SVGEGT. The CDR3 is 15 amino acids. The CDR3 protein is CASSYPGGNKNIQYF. CDR3 bases: TGTGCCAGCAGTTACCCGGGGGGCAACAAAAACATTCAGTACTTC.

V gene TRBV6-2 or TRBV6-3 combines with J gene TRBJ2-7, with 10 positions matching TRBD1. J was trimmed by 5 bases and V by 6 bases; bases with no gene match: 10. This CDR3 is 15 amino acids long. Germline V gene sequence: CDR1 MNHEY, CDR2 SVGEGT. The CDR3 reads CASSRPGQGTHEQYF. DNA for the CDR3: TGTGCCAGCAGCAGACCGGGACAGGGGACCCACGAGCAGTACTTC.

The chain has TRBV4-1 and TRBJ2-1; tentative D call: TRBD1 (6 bases). The CDR3 covers 17 residues. V lost 3 bases, J lost 5 bases, and 20 bases lay in between. Germline-derived CDR1 and CDR2 are MGHRA and YSYEKL. CDR3 region: CASSHVHRAQGNNEQFF. The CDR3 DNA reads TGCGCCAGCAGCCACGTTCATCGGGCACAGGGAAACAATGAGCAGTTCTTC.

The V and J genes are TRBV10-1 and TRBJ2-7, with unresolved D. The CDR3 contains 12 residues. V was shortened by 0 bases and J by 3 bases, with 3 bases between the two germline ends. Germline CDR1 WNHNN, CDR2 SYGVQD (reference sequence). Here the CDR3 DNA reads TGCGCCAGCAGTGAGTCCAGCTACGAGCAGTACTTC. Amino acids: CASSESSYEQYF.